A single sample is the source of the 17 T cell receptor beta chains below, sequenced in a study of metastatic and nonmetastatic thyroid tumors. TCRdb reanalyzed the PCR reads with MiXCR. The sample has 100,000 or so clones, about 15% seen once. No treatment had been given to any patient before thyroid surgery. Sequencing used blood. The receptors shown here come from a female donor with papillary thyroid cancer or a benign thyroid nodule (not recorded which). Some clones in this sample may be carry-over from other donors' samples.

The chain combines TRBV28 with TRBJ1-5; the D gene is possibly TRBD1 (6 bases). This CDR3 has 21 amino acids. Germline V gives CDR1 MDHEN, CDR2 SYDVKM. V was shortened by 3 bases and J by 0 bases, with 27 bases between the two germline ends. The CDR3 loop is CASSFRGGAWCAIFSNQPQHF. The CDR3 bases are TGTGCCAGCAGTTTTCGAGGGGGGGCATGGTGCGCGATCTTTAGCAATCAGCCCCAGCATTTT.

In its sample, this clone was seen many times. The chain joins TRBV7-9 to TRBJ2-1; 9 bases agree with TRBD2. The ends lost 1 base at V and 7 bases at J; junction bases unmatched: 11. Germline loops: CDR1 SEHNR, CDR2 FQNEAQ (reference sequence). This CDR3 is 17 amino acids long. CDR3 in amino acids: CASSLGSTSGGSNEQFF. In DNA form, the CDR3 reads TGTGCCAGCAGCTTAGGGAGTACGAGCGGGGGGTCAAATGAGCAGTTCTTC.

This clone appeared many times. The genes are TRBV29-1 and TRBJ2-1; TRBD2 matches 7 bases. The CDR3 is 13 amino acids. The trim removed 8 bases at V and 6 bases at J, leaving 10 bases unmatched. From germline, CDR1 is SQVTM and CDR2 ANQGSEA. The CDR3 bases are TGCAGCACAAGACTAGCTGCCACCAATGAGCAGTTCTTC. Protein: CSTRLAATNEQFF.

This clone was picked up many times. Other DNA sequences in this specimen translate into the identical CDR3. The J gene is TRBJ2-3, the V gene TRBV4-2; 10 bases agree with TRBD2. After removal of 4 bases from V and 4 bases from J, the junction contained 14 bases not matched to a gene. Per germline, CDR1 LGHNA and CDR2 YNFKEQ. CDR3 length equals 18 residues. The CDR3 sequence: CASSPRVAGGPEADTQYF. The CDR3 bases are TGTGCCAGCAGCCCAAGAGTAGCGGGGGGCCCCGAGGCAGATACGCAGTATTTT.

The CDR3 DNA sequence: TGTGCCAGCAGCTTACTAGCGGGGCGGACAGATACGCAGTATTTT. Residues: CASSLLAGRTDTQYF. This chain uses TRBV9 with TRBJ2-3; 10 positions agree with TRBD2. Germline V gene lookup returns CDR1 SGDLS and CDR2 YYNGEE. The V gene end was trimmed by 4 bases and the J gene end by 3 bases; junction bases not matched to a gene: 5. The CDR3 loop spans 15 amino acids.

This clone was picked up many times. The V and J genes are TRBV30 and TRBJ2-5, with D possibly being TRBD1 or TRBD2 (6 bases each). Trimming pared 3 bases from V and 4 bases from J, leaving 9 bases between. This CDR3 has 12 residues. The germline CDR1 and CDR2 sequences are GTSNPN and SVGIG (reference sequence). CDR3 loop: CAWRGGGETQYF. The DNA for the CDR3 is TGTGCCTGGAGAGGAGGGGGAGAGACCCAGTACTTC.

With respect to this clone: Its ends do not fully match the called genes, so a read error is possible. The chain is built from TRBV7-3 and TRBJ2-2, with TRBD2 as a possible D gene (5 bases). The germline V gene has CDR1 SGHTA and CDR2 FQGTGA. The CDR3 extends over 15 amino acids. In DNA, the CDR3 is TGTACCAGCATCCCCGGACTGGCTTACACCGGGGAGCTGTTTTTT. It translates to CTSIPGLAYTGELFF.

This clone has more than one count but fewer than ten. A read error is possible here, since a much larger clone lies one base away. Other nucleotide sequences from this sample produce the same CDR3. The chain joins TRBV5-1 to TRBJ2-1, with 7 bases fitting TRBD2. CDR1 and CDR2 (germline): SGHRS, YFSETQ. The CDR3 length is 13 residues. DNA of the CDR3: TGTGCCAGCAGCTTGGGGGGGGACAATGAGCAGTTCTTC. Its protein product is CASSLGGDNEQFF. The full variable domain, in which reference TRBV5-1 and TRBJ2-1 provide the parts outside the CDR3, is KAGVTQTPRYLIKTRGQQVTLSCSPISGHRSVSWYQQTPGQGLQFLFEYFSETQRNKGNFPGRFSGRQFSNSRSEMNVSTLELGDSALYLCASSLGGDNEQFFGPGTRLTVL.

In its sample, this clone was seen many times. This rearrangement joins TRBV7-2 to TRBJ1-5; no reliable D call. The CDR3 sequence is 15 residues long. Germline-derived CDR1 and CDR2 are SGHTA and FQGNSA. The V and J ends lost 7 bases and 0 bases respectively, with 13 bases between them. The CDR3 region has the DNA TGTGCCAGCACCCCGGGATTATTTAGCAATCAGCCCCAGCATTTT. As protein: CASTPGLFSNQPQHF.

This clone was detected ten times or more. This sequence joins TRBV28 and TRBJ1-5, with 10 bases matching TRBD1. CDR1 MDHEN and CDR2 SYDVKM come from the germline V gene. The CDR3 has 16 residues. V lost 5 bases and J lost 5; bases outside the gene matches: 9. This CDR3 is CASSAPGQGFYQPQHF. CDR3 DNA sequence: TGTGCCAGCAGTGCCCCGGGACAGGGGTTTTATCAGCCCCAGCATTTT.

In its sample, this clone was seen many times. The rearrangement uses TRBV7-2 and TRBJ1-6; possible D gene TRBD1, 5 bases. CDR1 is SGHTA and CDR2 is FQGNSA in the germline V gene. The CDR3 is 15 residues long. Between the trimmed V and J ends, which lost 5 bases and 6 bases, there was a span of 14 bases. For the CDR3, the DNA is TGTGCCAGCAGCCCCATACGGACATTTAATTCACCCCTCCACTTT. This sequence encodes CASSPIRTFNSPLHF.

In this sample, this clone turned up many times. The chain uses TRBV19 and TRBJ2-2; TRBD2 agrees at 12 bases. The CDR3 contains 18 residues. Germline V gives CDR1 LNHDA, CDR2 SQIVND (reference sequence). V was pared by 6 bases and J by 3 bases, with 11 bases of the junction left unmatched. CDR3 DNA sequence: TGTGCCAGTAGCACGGACTGGACTAGCGGGATGGACACCGGGGAGCTGTTTTTT. This translates into CASSTDWTSGMDTGELFF.

This clone was recorded many times. V is TRBV6-2 or TRBV6-3 and J is TRBJ2-7; 9 bases map to TRBD1. CDR3 length: 15 amino acids. Germline V gives CDR1 MNHEY, CDR2 SVGEGT. The V segment lost 8 bases and the J segment 3 bases; nucleotides outside the gene matches: 11. CDR3 protein: CASSGVGTGNYEQYF. DNA of the CDR3: TGTGCCAGCTCTGGGGTTGGGACAGGGAACTACGAGCAGTACTTC.

This clone turned up a few times. A read error is possible here, since a much larger clone lies one base away. This chain uses TRBV5-1 with TRBJ2-3; TRBD1 aligns across 8 bases. The V gene's germline CDR1 is SGHRS and CDR2 YFSETQ. CDR3 length equals 18 residues. The V and J ends lost 1 base and 3 bases, in that order; junction bases with no gene match: 13. The CDR3 sequence: CASSLWPSTGVATDTQYF. The CDR3 bases are TGCGCCAGCAGCTTGTGGCCTTCGACAGGGGTTGCAACAGATACGCAGTATTTT.

This clone was observed a handful of times. This sequence joins TRBV2 and TRBJ2-7, with D unclear. V dropped 2 bases and J dropped 2 bases, with 4 bases sitting between them. CDR1 and CDR2 from the germline V gene are SNHLY and FYNNEI. This CDR3 has 12 residues. CDR3 loop: CASSEQPYEQYF. In DNA form, the CDR3 reads TGTGCCAGCAGTGAACAACCCTACGAGCAGTACTTC.

This clone was counted at least ten times. This sequence joins TRBV2 and TRBJ2-2; D is uncertain. Trimming took 7 bases from V and 10 from J, leaving 10 bases between them. CDR1 is SNHLY and CDR2 is FYNNEI in the germline V gene. The CDR3 runs to 11 residues. Here the CDR3 reads CASKTQEELFF. The CDR3 DNA follows: TGTGCCAGCAAAACCCAGGAGGAGCTGTTTTTT.

This clone was recorded many times. CDR3 nucleotide sequence: TGTGCCAGCAGCTCCGGGACAGGGTACAATGAGCAGTTCTTC. As protein: CASSSGTGYNEQFF. This rearrangement joins TRBV27 to TRBJ2-1, with TRBD1 identical over 9 bases. V dropped 6 bases and J dropped 4; count of bases not matched to a gene: 4. This CDR3 region has 14 residues. From germline, CDR1 is MNHEY and CDR2 SMNVEV (reference sequence).